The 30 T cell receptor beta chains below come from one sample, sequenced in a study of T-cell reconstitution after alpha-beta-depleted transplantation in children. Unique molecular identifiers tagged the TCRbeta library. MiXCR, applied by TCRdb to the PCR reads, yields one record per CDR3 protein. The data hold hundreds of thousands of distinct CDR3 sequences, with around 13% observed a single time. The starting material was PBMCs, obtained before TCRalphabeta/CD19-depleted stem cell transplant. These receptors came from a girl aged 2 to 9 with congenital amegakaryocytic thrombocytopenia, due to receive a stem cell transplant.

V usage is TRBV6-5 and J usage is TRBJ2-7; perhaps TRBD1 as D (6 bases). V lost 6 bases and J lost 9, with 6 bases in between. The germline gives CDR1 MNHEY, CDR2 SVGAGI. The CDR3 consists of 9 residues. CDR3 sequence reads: CASRGGQYF. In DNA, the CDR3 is TGTGCCAGCAGAGGGGGGCAGTACTTC.

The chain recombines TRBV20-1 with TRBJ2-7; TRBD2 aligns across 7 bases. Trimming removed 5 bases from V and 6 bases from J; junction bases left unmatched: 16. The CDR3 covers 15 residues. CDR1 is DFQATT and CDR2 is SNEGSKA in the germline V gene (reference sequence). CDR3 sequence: CSAPPLAGAAGEQYF. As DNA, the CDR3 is TGCAGTGCTCCCCCGTTGGCGGGAGCAGCGGGCGAGCAGTACTTC.

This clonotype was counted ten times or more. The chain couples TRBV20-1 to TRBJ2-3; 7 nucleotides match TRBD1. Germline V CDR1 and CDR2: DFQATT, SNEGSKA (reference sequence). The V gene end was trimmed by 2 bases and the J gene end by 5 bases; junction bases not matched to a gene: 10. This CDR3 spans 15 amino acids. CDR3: CSARYPRGPGDTQYF. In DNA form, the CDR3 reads TGCAGTGCTAGATATCCGAGGGGGCCCGGAGATACGCAGTATTTT.

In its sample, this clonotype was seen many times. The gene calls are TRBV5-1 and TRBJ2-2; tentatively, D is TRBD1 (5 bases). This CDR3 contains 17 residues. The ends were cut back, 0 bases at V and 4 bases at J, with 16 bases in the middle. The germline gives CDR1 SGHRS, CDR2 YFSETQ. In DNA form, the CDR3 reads TGCGCCAGCAGCTTGGAGCGCTTGGCAGGGATCACCGGGGAGCTGTTTTTT. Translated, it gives CASSLERLAGITGELFF.

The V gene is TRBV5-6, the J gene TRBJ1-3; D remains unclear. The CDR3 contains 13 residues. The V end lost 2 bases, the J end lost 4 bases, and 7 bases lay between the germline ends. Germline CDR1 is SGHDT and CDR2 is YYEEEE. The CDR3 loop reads CASSFLGGNTIYF. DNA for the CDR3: TGTGCCAGCAGCTTCTTGGGAGGAAACACCATATATTTT. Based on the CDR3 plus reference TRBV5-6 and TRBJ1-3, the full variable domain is DAGVTQSPTHLIKTRGQQVTLRCSPKSGHDTVSWYQQALGQGPQFIFQYYEEEERQRGNFPDRFSGHQFPNYSSELNVNALLLGDSALYLCASSFLGGNTIYFGEGSWLTVV.

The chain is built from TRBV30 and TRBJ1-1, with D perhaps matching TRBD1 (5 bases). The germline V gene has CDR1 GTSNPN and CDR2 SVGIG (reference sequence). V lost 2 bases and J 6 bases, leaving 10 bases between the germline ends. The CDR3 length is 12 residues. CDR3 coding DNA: TGTGCCTGGAGTCCCCGGGGGGCTGAAGCTTTCTTT. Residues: CAWSPRGAEAFF.

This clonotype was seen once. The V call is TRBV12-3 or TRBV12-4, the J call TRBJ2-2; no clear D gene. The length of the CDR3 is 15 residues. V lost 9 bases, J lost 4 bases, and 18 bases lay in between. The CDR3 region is CARSRFGWGTGELFF. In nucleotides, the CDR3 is TGTGCCAGAAGTCGATTCGGGTGGGGCACCGGGGAGCTGTTTTTT.

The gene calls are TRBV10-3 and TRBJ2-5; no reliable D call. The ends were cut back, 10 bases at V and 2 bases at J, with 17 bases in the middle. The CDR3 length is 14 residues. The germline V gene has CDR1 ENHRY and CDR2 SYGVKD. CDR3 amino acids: CASQVTLLQETQYF. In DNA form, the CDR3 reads TGTGCCAGCCAGGTCACCTTACTGCAAGAGACCCAGTACTTC.

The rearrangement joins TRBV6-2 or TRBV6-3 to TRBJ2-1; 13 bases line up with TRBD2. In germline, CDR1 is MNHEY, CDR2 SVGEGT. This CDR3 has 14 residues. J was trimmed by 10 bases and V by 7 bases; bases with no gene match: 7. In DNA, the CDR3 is TGTGCCAGCACTTTACTAGCGGGAGGGGGAGAGCAGTTCTTC. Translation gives CASTLLAGGGEQFF.

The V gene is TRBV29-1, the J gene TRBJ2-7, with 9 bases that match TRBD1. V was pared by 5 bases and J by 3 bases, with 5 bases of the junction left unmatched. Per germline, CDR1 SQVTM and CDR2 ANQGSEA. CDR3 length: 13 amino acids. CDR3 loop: CSVWDRVDYEQYF. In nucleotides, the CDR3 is TGCAGCGTTTGGGACAGGGTCGACTACGAGCAGTACTTC.

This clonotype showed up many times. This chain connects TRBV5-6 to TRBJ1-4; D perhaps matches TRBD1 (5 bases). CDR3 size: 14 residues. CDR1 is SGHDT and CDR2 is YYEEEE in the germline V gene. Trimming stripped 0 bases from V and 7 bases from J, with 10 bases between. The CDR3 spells CASSLGGAGEKLFF. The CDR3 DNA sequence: TGTGCCAGCAGCTTGGGAGGGGCCGGTGAAAAACTGTTTTTT.

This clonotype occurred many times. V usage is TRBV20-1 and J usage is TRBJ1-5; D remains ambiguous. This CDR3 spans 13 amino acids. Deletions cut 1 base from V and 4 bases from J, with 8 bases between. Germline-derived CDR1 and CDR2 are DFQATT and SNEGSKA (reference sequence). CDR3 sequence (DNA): TGCAGTGCTAGAGCCGACGGAAATCAGCCCCAGCATTTT. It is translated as CSARADGNQPQHF.

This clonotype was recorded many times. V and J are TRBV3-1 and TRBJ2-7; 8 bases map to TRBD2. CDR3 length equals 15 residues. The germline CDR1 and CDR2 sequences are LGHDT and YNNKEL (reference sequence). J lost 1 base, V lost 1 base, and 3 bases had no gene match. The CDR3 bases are TGTGCCAGCAGCCAAGTCCTAGCGGGTTCCTACGAGCAGTACTTC. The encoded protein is CASSQVLAGSYEQYF.

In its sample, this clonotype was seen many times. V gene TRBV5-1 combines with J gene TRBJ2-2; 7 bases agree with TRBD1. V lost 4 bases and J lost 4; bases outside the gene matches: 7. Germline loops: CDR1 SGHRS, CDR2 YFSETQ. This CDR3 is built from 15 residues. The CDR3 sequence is CASSLGQVGTGELFF. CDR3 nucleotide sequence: TGCGCCAGCAGCCTAGGACAGGTTGGCACCGGGGAGCTGTTTTTT.

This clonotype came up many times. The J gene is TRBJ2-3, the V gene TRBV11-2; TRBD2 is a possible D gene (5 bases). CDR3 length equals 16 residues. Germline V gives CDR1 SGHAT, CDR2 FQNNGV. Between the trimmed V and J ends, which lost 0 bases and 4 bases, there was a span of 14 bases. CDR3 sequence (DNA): TGTGCCAGCAGCTTAGATCTTAGCGAGTGGCCAGATACGCAGTATTTT. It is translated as CASSLDLSEWPDTQYF.

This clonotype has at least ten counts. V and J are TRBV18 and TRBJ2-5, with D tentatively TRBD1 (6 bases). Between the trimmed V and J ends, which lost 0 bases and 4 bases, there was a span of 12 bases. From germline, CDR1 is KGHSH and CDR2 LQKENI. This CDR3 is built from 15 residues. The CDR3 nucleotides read TGTGCCAGCTCACCACCCTGGGGACAACCAGAGACCCAGTACTTC. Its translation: CASSPPWGQPETQYF.

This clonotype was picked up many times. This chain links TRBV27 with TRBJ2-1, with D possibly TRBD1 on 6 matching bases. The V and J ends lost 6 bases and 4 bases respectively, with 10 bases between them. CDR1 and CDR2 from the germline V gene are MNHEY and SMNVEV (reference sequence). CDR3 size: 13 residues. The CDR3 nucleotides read TGTGCCAGCAGCGGACAGATTTACAATGAGCAGTTCTTC. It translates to CASSGQIYNEQFF.

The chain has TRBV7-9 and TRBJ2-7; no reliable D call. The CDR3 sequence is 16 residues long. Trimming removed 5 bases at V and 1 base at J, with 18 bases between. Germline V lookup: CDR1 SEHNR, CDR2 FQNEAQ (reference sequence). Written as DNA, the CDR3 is TGTGCCAGCAGCCCTTACGTGGTGGACGGATCCTACGAGCAGTACTTC. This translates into CASSPYVVDGSYEQYF.

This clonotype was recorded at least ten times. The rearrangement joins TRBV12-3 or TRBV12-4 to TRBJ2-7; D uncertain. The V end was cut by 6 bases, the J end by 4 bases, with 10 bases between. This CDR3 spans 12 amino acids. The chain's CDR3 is CASSIPYYEQYF. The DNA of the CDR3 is TGTGCCAGCAGCATCCCCTATTACGAGCAGTACTTC.

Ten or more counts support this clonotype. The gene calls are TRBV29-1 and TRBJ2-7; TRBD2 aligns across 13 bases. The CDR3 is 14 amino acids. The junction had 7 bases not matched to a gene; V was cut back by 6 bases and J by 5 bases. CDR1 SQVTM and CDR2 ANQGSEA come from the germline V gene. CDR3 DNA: TGCAGCGTCATGACGGGACTAGCGGGAAACGAGCAGTACTTC. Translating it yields CSVMTGLAGNEQYF.

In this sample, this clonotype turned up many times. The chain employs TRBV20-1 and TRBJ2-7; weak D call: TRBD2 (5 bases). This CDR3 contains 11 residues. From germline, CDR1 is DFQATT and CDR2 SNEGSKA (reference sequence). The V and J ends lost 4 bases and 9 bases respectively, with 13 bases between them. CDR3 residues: CSAKYDYSQYF. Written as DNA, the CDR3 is TGCAGTGCTAAATACGACTACTCGCAGTACTTC.

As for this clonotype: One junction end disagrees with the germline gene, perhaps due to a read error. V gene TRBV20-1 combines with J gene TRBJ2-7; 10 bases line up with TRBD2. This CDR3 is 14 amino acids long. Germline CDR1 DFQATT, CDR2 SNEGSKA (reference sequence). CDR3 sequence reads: CSARWLAGAYEPYF. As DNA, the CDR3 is TGCAGTGCTAGGTGGCTAGCGGGAGCCTACGAGCCGTACTTC.

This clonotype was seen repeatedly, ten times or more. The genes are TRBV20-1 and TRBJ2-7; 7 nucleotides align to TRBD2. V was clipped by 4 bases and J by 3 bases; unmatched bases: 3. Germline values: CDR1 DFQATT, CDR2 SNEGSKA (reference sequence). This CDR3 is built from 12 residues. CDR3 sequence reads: CSAKRDDYEQYF. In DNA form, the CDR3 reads TGCAGTGCTAAGCGGGACGACTACGAGCAGTACTTC.

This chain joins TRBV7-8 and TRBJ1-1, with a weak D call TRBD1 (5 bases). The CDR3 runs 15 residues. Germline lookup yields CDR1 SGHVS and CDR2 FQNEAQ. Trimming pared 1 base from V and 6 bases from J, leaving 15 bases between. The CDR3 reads CASSLVLSGTAEAFF. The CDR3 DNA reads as TGTGCCAGCAGCTTAGTCCTGTCAGGGACGGCTGAAGCTTTCTTT.

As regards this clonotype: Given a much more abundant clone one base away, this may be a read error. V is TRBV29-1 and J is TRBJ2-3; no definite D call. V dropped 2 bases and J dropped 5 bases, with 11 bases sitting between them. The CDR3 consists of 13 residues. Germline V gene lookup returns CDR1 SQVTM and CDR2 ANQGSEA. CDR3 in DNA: TGCAGCGTTGAACCCCAGGATGAAGATACGCAGTATTTT. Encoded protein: CSVEPQDEDTQYF.

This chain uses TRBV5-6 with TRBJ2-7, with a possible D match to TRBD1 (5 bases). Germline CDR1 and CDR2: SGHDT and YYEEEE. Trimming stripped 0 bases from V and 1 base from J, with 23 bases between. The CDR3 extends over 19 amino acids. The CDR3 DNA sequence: TGTGCCAGCAGCTTGGTTCTCGGTTCTGGCCCAGGGTCGTCCTACGAGCAGTACTTC. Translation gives CASSLVLGSGPGSSYEQYF. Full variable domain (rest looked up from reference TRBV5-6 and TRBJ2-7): DAGVTQSPTHLIKTRGQQVTLRCSPKSGHDTVSWYQQALGQGPQFIFQYYEEEERQRGNFPDRFSGHQFPNYSSELNVNALLLGDSALYLCASSLVLGSGPGSSYEQYFGPGTRLTVT.

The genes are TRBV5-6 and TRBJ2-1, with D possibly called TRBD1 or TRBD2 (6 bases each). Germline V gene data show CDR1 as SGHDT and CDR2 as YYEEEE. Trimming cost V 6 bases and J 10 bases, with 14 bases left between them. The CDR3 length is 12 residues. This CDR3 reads CASTLGGQEQFF. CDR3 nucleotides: TGTGCCAGCACCTTAGGGGGGCAGGAGCAGTTCTTC.

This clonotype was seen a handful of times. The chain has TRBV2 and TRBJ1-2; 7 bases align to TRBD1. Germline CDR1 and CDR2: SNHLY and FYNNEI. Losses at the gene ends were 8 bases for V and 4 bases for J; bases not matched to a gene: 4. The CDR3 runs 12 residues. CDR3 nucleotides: TGTGCCAGCCGGCAGGGGGGCTATGGCTACACCTTC. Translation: CASRQGGYGYTF.

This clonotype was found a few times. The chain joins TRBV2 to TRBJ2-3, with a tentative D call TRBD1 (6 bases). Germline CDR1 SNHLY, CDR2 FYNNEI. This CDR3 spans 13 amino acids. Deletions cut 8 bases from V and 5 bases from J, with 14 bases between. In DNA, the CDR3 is TGTGCCAGCCGCACAGGGAAGCAAGATACGCAGTATTTT. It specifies CASRTGKQDTQYF.

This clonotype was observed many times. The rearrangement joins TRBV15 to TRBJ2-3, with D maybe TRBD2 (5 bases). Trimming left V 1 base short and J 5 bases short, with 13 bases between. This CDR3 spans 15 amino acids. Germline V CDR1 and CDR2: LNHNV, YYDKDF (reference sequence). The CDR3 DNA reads TGTGCCACCAGCAGAGGTGTACTAGTAGTAGATACGCAGTATTTT. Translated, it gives CATSRGVLVVDTQYF.